These T cell receptor beta chains were read from a single sample in a study of shared clonotypes between healthy human individuals. Using immunoSEQ multiplex PCR, the repertoire was profiled, and TCRdb retains in-frame clones only, with some absent. This repertoire shows about 960,000 clones, 60% to 85% found once; its top ten account for approximately 1.5%. Sequences were obtained from memory CD4+ T cells sorted from blood. These receptors all come from a man between 18 and 35 years old in good health. Each CDR3 is given with its conserved first and last residue. A D gene is named only where the DNA matches it firmly. Clone size, where shown, is once, few, many, or a class for clones that have expanded.

j_gene	d_gene	abundance	v_gene	CDR3aa	CDR3nt
TRBJ1-1	-	-	TRBV7-8	CASSFRGRDTEAFF	TGTGCCAGCAGCTTTCGGGGGAGGGACACTGAAGCTTTCTTT
TRBJ2-2	-	-	TRBV9	CASSSRGTGELFF	TGTGCCAGCAGCTCACGGGGCACCGGGGAGCTGTTTTTT
TRBJ2-3	-	-	TRBV5-1	CASSPDRPDTQYF	TGCGCCAGCAGCCCAGACAGGCCCGATACGCAGTATTTT
TRBJ2-7	-	-	TRBV5-4	CASHRGESNEQYF	TGTGCCAGTCACCGTGGTGAATCAAACGAGCAGTACTTC
TRBJ1-2	-	few	TRBV30	CAWGGQGGGYGYTF	TGTGCCTGGGGCGGGCAAGGAGGAGGGTATGGCTACACCTTC
TRBJ2-3	TRBD1	-	TRBV4-3	CASSQDGTGPSTDTQYF	TGCGCCAGCAGCCAAGACGGGACAGGGCCCAGCACAGATACGCAGTATTTT
TRBJ2-7	-	-	TRBV20-1	CSAKDSYEQYF	TGCAGTGCTAAAGACTCATACGAGCAGTACTTC
TRBJ2-5	TRBD2	-	TRBV11-2	CASSLSGGAQETQYF	TGTGCCAGCAGCTTAAGCGGGGGAGCCCAAGAGACCCAGTACTTC
TRBJ2-7	TRBD2	-	TRBV28	CASSLGRGYEQYF	TGTGCCAGCAGTTTAGGGAGGGGCTACGAGCAGTACTTC
TRBJ2-7	-	-	TRBV11-3	CASSLKGLEQYF	TGTGCCAGCAGCTTAAAGGGTTTGGAGCAGTACTTC
TRBJ1-3	-	-	TRBV19	CASSSPPDQVVGRGMSGNTIYF	TGTGCCAGTAGTAGTCCACCCGACCAAGTGGTCGGACGCGGAATGTCTGGAAACACCATATATTTT
TRBJ1-2	-	-	TRBV7-2	CASSFDRQYGYTF	TGTGCCAGCAGCTTTGACCGACAGTATGGCTACACCTTC
TRBJ1-2	TRBD1	-	TRBV10-3	CAISADVRDSDGYTF	TGTGCCATCAGCGCAGACGTCCGGGACAGCGATGGCTACACCTTC
TRBJ1-2	-	many	TRBV6-6	CASSYYQDSDGYTF	TGTGCCAGCAGTTACTACCAGGATAGTGATGGCTACACCTTC
TRBJ1-4	-	-	TRBV27	CASSLMGLGLSNEKLFF	TGTGCCAGCAGTTTAATGGGATTGGGACTGAGTAATGAAAAACTGTTTTTT
TRBJ1-6	TRBD1	-	TRBV30	CAWGTGPNSPLHF	TGTGCCTGGGGGACAGGTCCAAATTCACCCCTCCACTTT
TRBJ2-5	TRBD2	-	TRBV5-1	CASSFRGQREFSGETQYF	TGCGCCAGCAGCTTCAGGGGTCAGCGGGAGTTTTCTGGAGAGACCCAGTACTTC
TRBJ1-3	-	-	TRBV18	CASSLQDSNPGDTIYF	TGTGCCAGCTCACTTCAGGACTCAAACCCCGGGGACACCATATATTTT
TRBJ1-6	TRBD1	-	TRBV11-2	CASSLNRGANSPLHF	TGTGCCAGCAGCCTTAACAGGGGAGCGAATTCACCCCTCCACTTT
TRBJ1-2	TRBD1	once	TRBV28	CASSFMDRDYGYTF	TGTGCCAGCAGTTTTATGGACAGGGACTATGGCTACACCTTC
TRBJ1-6	TRBD1	-	TRBV30	CAWRTTGGSYNSPLHF	TGTGCCTGGAGAACAACAGGGGGCTCCTATAATTCACCCCTCCACTTT
TRBJ2-7	-	-	TRBV29-1	CSVVVGDSYEQYF	TGCAGCGTTGTAGTCGGGGATTCCTACGAGCAGTACTTC
TRBJ2-7	-	-	TRBV21-1	CASSKVRGPGLEQYF	TGTGCCAGCAGCAAAGTTCGGGGACCTGGGTTGGAGCAGTACTTC
TRBJ2-1	-	-	TRBV7-2	CASSSSGLLLFF	TGTGCCAGCAGCTCCTCGGGACTTCTTCTGTTCTTC
TRBJ1-6	TRBD1	once	TRBV5-1	CASSLSGQGASPLHF	TGCGCCAGCAGCTTGTCCGGACAGGGCGCTTCACCCCTCCACTTT
TRBJ2-3	-	-	TRBV11-3	CASSLDGQTDTQYF	TGTGCCAGCAGCCTGGACGGGCAAACAGATACGCAGTATTTT
TRBJ2-3	TRBD1	-	TRBV6-5	CASSFPPGQGTQYF	TGTGCCAGCAGTTTTCCTCCGGGACAGGGGACGCAGTATTTT
TRBJ2-2	-	once	TRBV4-3	CASSQEGWGDTGELFF	TGCGCCAGCAGCCAAGAAGGATGGGGAGACACCGGGGAGCTGTTTTTT
TRBJ2-2	-	few	TRBV18	CASSLAENTGELFF	TGTGCCAGCTCACTAGCGGAGAACACCGGGGAGCTGTTTTTT
TRBJ2-2	-	-	TRBV5-1	CASSQRAGTTGELFF	TGCGCCAGCAGCCAAAGGGCAGGGACTACCGGGGAGCTGTTTTTT
TRBJ2-3	-	-	TRBV10-1	CASSPNTDTQYF	TGCGCCAGCAGCCCAAACACAGATACGCAGTATTTT
TRBJ2-4	TRBD1	-	TRBV18	CASSPPGQGKNIQYF	TGTGCCAGCTCACCGCCGGGACAGGGGAAAAACATTCAGTACTTC
TRBJ1-5	TRBD1	few	TRBV5-1	CASSRTGDSNQPQHF	TGCGCCAGCAGCCGGACAGGGGATAGCAATCAGCCCCAGCATTTT
TRBJ1-1	-	-	TRBV6-7	CASSYSKVGGEPNTEAFF	TGTGCCAGCAGTTACTCGAAGGTGGGCGGGGAGCCGAACACTGAAGCTTTCTTT
TRBJ2-2	TRBD1	-	TRBV19	CASVGQGGTGELFF	TGTGCCAGCGTGGGACAGGGAGGGACCGGGGAGCTGTTTTTT
TRBJ2-7	-	once	TRBV19	CASSIRVPTEQYF	TGTGCCAGTAGTATAAGAGTACCTACGGAGCAGTACTTC
TRBJ2-1	-	-	TRBV9	CASSGGGPNEQFF	TGTGCCAGCAGCGGGGGAGGCCCCAATGAGCAGTTCTTC
TRBJ2-4	-	-	TRBV5-1	CASSSQGNIQYF	TGCGCCAGCAGCTCGCAGGGAAACATTCAGTACTTC
TRBJ1-3	-	-	TRBV5-6	CASSSGPYLGGNTIYF	TGTGCCAGCAGCTCAGGACCCTACCTGGGGGGAAACACCATATATTTT
TRBJ1-1	-	-	TRBV5-4	CASNSEGRGMNTEAFF	TGTGCCAGCAACTCGGAGGGGAGGGGTATGAACACTGAAGCTTTCTTT
TRBJ1-2	TRBD1	-	TRBV28	CASSSQLQGRGGYTF	TGTGCCAGCAGTTCTCAGCTACAGGGGAGAGGAGGCTACACCTTC
TRBJ1-5	TRBD1	-	TRBV27	CASRGQGGNQPQHF	TGTGCCAGCAGAGGACAGGGGGGCAATCAGCCCCAGCATTTT
TRBJ2-1	-	-	TRBV28	CASKNRSIVYNEQFF	TGTGCCAGCAAAAATCGGAGTATAGTCTACAATGAGCAGTTCTTC
TRBJ2-7	-	once	TRBV6-5	CASSSLYEQYF	TGTGCCAGCAGCAGCCTCTACGAGCAGTACTTC
TRBJ2-5	-	many	TRBV5-1	CASSFQETQYF	TGCGCCAGCAGCTTCCAAGAGACCCAGTACTTC
TRBJ2-5	TRBD1	many	TRBV4-3	CASSHSGTGKETQYF	TGCGCCAGCAGCCACTCCGGGACAGGGAAAGAGACCCAGTACTTC
TRBJ2-7	TRBD2	-	TRBV10-2	CASSAWRGGRDEQYF	TGCGCCAGCAGTGCGTGGCGGGGGGGCCGGGACGAGCAGTACTTC
TRBJ2-1	-	-	TRBV28	CASSLGSGREKQFF	TGTGCCAGCAGTTTGGGGTCGGGCAGGGAGAAGCAGTTCTTC
TRBJ2-4	-	-	TRBV7-3	CASSPKPGLGIQYF	TGTGCCAGCAGCCCAAAACCCGGCCTCGGCATTCAGTACTTC
TRBJ1-6	-	-	TRBV5-1	CASSFEVPGNSPLHF	TGCGCCAGCAGCTTCGAGGTCCCGGGTAATTCACCCCTCCACTTT
TRBJ1-6	-	-	TRBV4-2	CASSQDSRGTGNSPLHF	TGTGCCAGCAGCCAAGATTCACGAGGAACTGGTAATTCACCCCTCCACTTT
TRBJ2-7	-	-	TRBV5-6	CASNGPRGIYEQYF	TGTGCCAGCAACGGCCCTAGGGGTATTTACGAGCAGTACTTC
TRBJ2-1	TRBD1	-	TRBV28	CASSLHRQGSYNEQFF	TGTGCCAGCAGTCTCCACCGACAGGGTTCCTACAATGAGCAGTTCTTC
TRBJ1-4	-	once	TRBV12-5	CASGGLGGSNEKLFF	TGTGCTAGTGGGGGGCTGGGAGGCTCTAATGAAAAACTGTTTTTT
TRBJ2-3	-	-	TRBV5-6	CASRPLNLRASTDTQYF	TGTGCCAGCAGACCCCTCAACCTCAGGGCAAGCACAGATACGCAGTATTTT
TRBJ2-7	TRBD2	-	TRBV10-3	CAISEMGLAGGRSEQYF	TGTGCCATCAGTGAAATGGGACTAGCGGGAGGGAGGAGCGAGCAGTACTTC